This T cell receptor (beta chain) was obtained from a study of shared clonotypes between healthy human individuals (dated by TCRdb to 2019 to 2021). About the study as a whole: The cohort included a few men and a couple of women between 18 and 49 years of age. Different laboratories and diverse techniques were used to prepare libraries and sequence TCR repertoires, to increase sequencing depth and limit assay-specific biases. To estimate repertoire size and how much clonotype sharing occurs between individuals, the study deeply sequenced the blood TCR repertoires of several healthy adults. For each donor, three plates each were used for CD4 naive and CD4 memory, two plates were used for CD8 naive, and one plate was used for CD8 memory. Between about 0.94 and 8.9 billion PBMCs per donor were obtained by leukapheresis.

Taken from cysteine to phenylalanine, the CDR3 has 15 residues. Only the CDR3 portion is preserved as DNA: 45 bases, with reading frame beginning at the first base. For CDR1 and CDR2, the germline V gene (reference sequence) lists MNHEY and SMNVEV. The junction carries 15 bases between V and J, which are trimmed by 2 bases and 6 bases respectively. The donors were healthy, HIV-negative adults who had no recently reported acute infections or vaccinations. All donors were Caucasian adults living in Nashville, Tennessee, USA. CD4+ T cells were enriched by magnetic negative selection, after which naive cells were positively selected on CD45RA and the negative fraction was taken as the memory subset. Blood was collected by leukapheresis, and PBMCs were isolated by Ficoll-Histopaque density gradient centrifugation and then cryopreserved in liquid nitrogen vapor phase. Purity and quantity of every magnetically sorted T cell population were checked by analytical flow cytometry. Each sorted fraction had its genomic DNA isolated and then quantified by UV absorbance on a Nanodrop 2000c.

This clone was seen just once. The clone's antigen remains unknown. No base quality values were provided; no much bigger clone lies one nucleotide off. Overall study results and their limits: Larger estimated clonotype richness was generally found for naive subsets than for memory subsets. Based on pairwise subsampling, the degree of clonotype sharing among donors was expected to be affected by sequencing depth. When four donors were compared, the shared fraction of clonotypes was around 5.1% for naive CD4, 3% to 4% for naive CD8, 2.3% for memory CD4, and roughly 0.43% for memory CD8. Even with the large sequencing depth, rarefaction of the sorted-subset datasets indicated that sequencing was incomplete. Compared with non-shared clonotypes, the clonotypes found in all four sorted-subset donors had higher generation probabilities. Sampling was restricted to blood, and TCR repertoires in tissues likely differ from the TCR repertoires found in blood. Because the study included a small number of donors, the genetic and exposure-history diversity represented was limited.

Using the deep immunoSEQ assay, TCR CDR3 regions were amplified from genomic DNA by multiplex PCR. For each cell subset, the extracted genomic DNA was distributed evenly across all wells of several immunoSEQ 96-well plates, and each plate served as one replicate. For sorted subsets, each replicate PCR was loaded with 200 to 250 ng genomic DNA, equivalent to 30,000 or so T cell genomes. The purified libraries were quantified using a Qubit 3.0 fluorometer, sized with a Bioanalyzer 2100, and then quantified again using the KAPA Library Quantification kit. Each immunoSEQ 96-well plate was sequenced on its own single-read 150-cycle Illumina NextSeq 550 flow cell. As for the original processing: Because only junctional sequences without quality scores were contained in the immunoSEQ output, filtering matching that applied to full-length reads could not be performed. To assign V/J genes and CDR3, sequences were annotated against IMGT germline references using PyIR, a Python wrapper for IgBLAST v1.9. Reads were removed for weak V/J assignments (E-value above 1e-6), missing CDR3, stop codons, out-of-frame junctions, or ambiguous translated residues. A V3J clonotype was defined by an identical inferred V gene, J gene, and CDR3 amino acid sequence. The percentage overlap between two repertoires was calculated by dividing the number of shared unique clonotypes by the size of the smaller repertoire. Richness of each repertoire was evaluated using RTK rarefaction, the Chao1 estimator, and Recon v2.1 estimates of unobserved clonotypes. Generation probabilities for all TCRbeta clonotypes obtained by the gDNA method from a few donors were computed using OLGA. In TCRdb, the immuneACCESS table is reduced to in-frame sequences with V and J assigned. These tables do not hold every clone; where another copy was compared, an unresolved V gene accounts for under half, and the others remain unexplained. V and J calls and clone size come straight from that table; D and trimming were deduced from the DNA. Within this sample are just over 2,000,000 clones, with 85% to 95% of them counted one time only. The ten largest clonotypes hold 0.13% of the sample.

The rearranged chain carries TRBV27 and TRBJ2-3; a tentative D call is TRBD1 (6 bases match). The source is a young man in good health. Sequencing was performed on naive CD4+ T cells sorted from blood. The cell subset or site tag for this specimen amounts to: CD45RA+ positively selected. The DNA reads as follows: TGTGCCAGCAGTTTACGAGGGGGAATAAAGGATACGCAGTATTTT. The resulting protein is CASSLRGGIKDTQYF.